The clone carrying this T cell receptor beta chain was counted between two and nine times. This sample was included in a study of blood T cell repertoires in COVID-19. Residents of 20 to 25 US areas, aged about 18 to 89 years, made up the participants. Clinical history reported by participants formed the basis on which cohorts were assigned. Donors in Cohort 3 counted as recovered after two negative PCRs, clearance, or symptom resolution. The germline gives CDR1 SGHDN, CDR2 FVKESK. Trimming left V 2 bases short and J 2 bases short, with 3 bases between. The CDR3 sequence is 13 residues long. Here immunoSEQ multiplex PCR was the method, and the copy in TCRdb shows in-frame clones only, minus some. The sample has roughly 330,000 clones, about 90% seen once.

This receptor was taken from a man aged 25 to 45 who had recovered from COVID-19. The chain has TRBV14 and TRBJ2-2; no clear D. What was sequenced was PBMCs or T cells enriched from blood (not recorded which). DNA of the CDR3: TGTGCCAGCAGCCAAAGCAACACCGGGGAGCTGTTTTTT. It encodes CASSQSNTGELFF.